This T cell receptor (beta chain) was recorded in a study of vaccination and CD4 T cells after COVID-19. Study details: The convalescents, six males and four females, included two who were Hispanic.

Scientists ran DNA taken from cultured CD4+ T cells through the Oncomine TCR Beta short-read assay for sequencing. TCRdb used MiXCR to reprocess the PCR reads, holding one entry per CDR3 protein. The data contain a few thousand distinct CDR3 sequences, roughly 47% of them singletons. To note about this clonotype: Antigen unknown.

This CDR3 is 15 amino acids long. The germline V gene has CDR1 SNHLY and CDR2 FYNNEI. Trimming pared 4 bases from V and 5 bases from J, leaving 17 bases between. Treatment described: approximately nine-day PBMC culture with coronavirus spike peptide pools or control peptides (ViraFEST assay). Each of days 3 and 7 saw half the medium replaced by fresh IL-2 medium. The receptor comes from a human donor who had recovered from COVID-19. This sample comprised CD4+ T cells from blood, cultured in vitro, obtained after SARS-CoV-2 vaccination. J is TRBJ2-5 and V is TRBV2; the D gene could be TRBD1 or TRBD2 (5 bases each). The CDR3 region is CASSGAGLGGETQYF. The DNA for the CDR3 is TGTGCCAGCAGTGGGGCAGGGCTGGGCGGGGAGACCCAGTACTTC.